Presented here are 23 T cell receptor beta chains from one specimen sequenced in a study of T cell responses to AZD1222 COVID-19 vaccine. The method was immunoSEQ multiplex PCR; TCRdb's version includes in-frame clones alone and lacks a portion of them. Of roughly 270,000 clones listed, roughly 93% are singletons. The sample was peripheral blood, taken 28 days after the second AZD1222 dose. Receptors originate from an adult who received the AZD1222 COVID-19 vaccine.

This clone was detected only once. The chain uses TRBV18 and TRBJ1-2; possibly TRBD1 for D (5 bases). CDR1 and CDR2 from the germline V gene are KGHSH and LQKENI. Trimming took 4 bases from V and 0 from J, leaving 12 bases between them. This CDR3 is built from 15 residues. The CDR3 DNA reads TGTGCCAGCTCACTCCCGGGACGGGCTAACTATGGCTACACCTTC. Translating gives CASSLPGRANYGYTF.

V is TRBV6-6 and J is TRBJ2-7; D may be TRBD1 (6 bases). This CDR3 spans 13 amino acids. Germline CDR1 reads MNHNY; CDR2 reads SVGAGI (reference sequence). V gave up 6 bases and J gave up 3 bases, with 12 bases separating them. CDR3 bases: TGTGCCAGCAGCGAACAGGGATACTACGAGCAGTACTTC. Translation: CASSEQGYYEQYF.

The gene calls are TRBV5-1 and TRBJ1-1; TRBD1 aligns across 9 bases. Germline trimming cut 5 bases from V and 7 bases from J; bases unmatched to any gene: 12. CDR1 SGHRS and CDR2 YFSETQ come from the germline V gene. The CDR3 has 15 residues. The CDR3 sequence is CASSYWTGERVEAFF. The CDR3 coding sequence is TGCGCCAGCAGTTACTGGACAGGGGAACGAGTTGAAGCTTTCTTT.

V and J are TRBV5-1 and TRBJ2-7; 7 bases agree with TRBD1. Germline values: CDR1 SGHRS, CDR2 YFSETQ. CDR3 length: 13 amino acids. The trim removed 2 bases at V and 6 bases at J, leaving 5 bases unmatched. The CDR3, as DNA: TGCGCCAGCAGCTTTGTGACAGGGACCGAGCAGTACTTC. Translated, it gives CASSFVTGTEQYF.

V is TRBV7-3 and J is TRBJ2-3; no definite D call. Deletions cut 4 bases from V and 4 bases from J, with 12 bases between. The germline CDR1 and CDR2 sequences are SGHTA and FQGTGA. CDR3 length: 14 residues. CDR3 amino acids: CASSSSVVSDTQYF. CDR3 in DNA: TGTGCCAGCAGCTCCTCAGTAGTCTCAGATACGCAGTATTTT.

The V and J genes are TRBV5-1 and TRBJ2-2, with D possibly TRBD1 on 6 matching bases. Germline assignment: CDR1 SGHRS and CDR2 YFSETQ. The CDR3 totals 15 residues. V lost 7 bases and J 5 bases, leaving 18 bases between the germline ends. Here the CDR3 DNA reads TGCGCCAGCGGAGTTCTCGGACAGAAAACCGGGGAGCTGTTTTTT. This sequence encodes CASGVLGQKTGELFF. The full variable domain, with the rest looked up from reference TRBV5-1 and TRBJ2-2, is KAGVTQTPRYLIKTRGQQVTLSCSPISGHRSVSWYQQTPGQGLQFLFEYFSETQRNKGNFPGRFSGRQFSNSRSEMNVSTLELGDSALYLCASGVLGQKTGELFFGEGSRLTVL.

CDR3 nucleotides: TGTGCCAGCAGTTTTAACAGGCGGAACTCTGGAAACACCATATATTTT. It specifies CASSFNRRNSGNTIYF. V gene TRBV28 combines with J gene TRBJ1-3, with D perhaps matching TRBD1 (5 bases). The V end was cut by 3 bases, the J end by 0 bases, with 12 bases between. The CDR3 is 16 residues long. CDR1 and CDR2 from the germline V gene are MDHEN and SYDVKM.

The V gene is TRBV28, the J gene TRBJ1-5; 8 nucleotides match TRBD1. Trimming cost V 2 bases and J 9 bases; bases outside gene matches: 3. The CDR3 runs to 13 residues. Germline loops: CDR1 MDHEN, CDR2 SYDVKM. This chain's CDR3 is CASSLGQGGPQHF. As DNA, the CDR3 is TGTGCCAGCAGTTTAGGACAGGGAGGGCCCCAGCATTTT. Filled out from reference TRBV28 and TRBJ1-5, the complete variable domain reads DVKVTQSSRYLVKRTGEKVFLECVQDMDHENMFWYRQDPGLGLRLIYFSYDVKMKEKGDIPEGYSVSREKKERFSLILESASTNQTSMYLCASSLGQGGPQHFGDGTRLSIL.

The chain uses TRBV5-8 and TRBJ2-3; possible D gene TRBD2, 5 bases. Germline V gene lookup returns CDR1 SGHTS and CDR2 YDEGEE. The CDR3 is 14 amino acids. V lost 6 bases and J lost 0, with 11 bases in between. CDR3: CASTLGSSTDTQYF. In nucleotides, the CDR3 is TGTGCCAGCACCCTGGGGAGCAGCACAGATACGCAGTATTTT.

The DNA of the CDR3 is TGTGCCACCAGTGACGGGACAGGGGGCTACGAGCAGTACTTC. Its translation: CATSDGTGGYEQYF. The genes are TRBV24-1 and TRBJ2-7; 11 nucleotides align to TRBD1. The junction had 1 base not matched to a gene; V was cut back by 4 bases and J by 3 bases. Germline V gene sequence: CDR1 KGHDR, CDR2 SFDVKD. The length of the CDR3 is 14 residues.

This clone was seen once. The junction differs from germline at one of its ends, possibly a read error. The chain combines TRBV28 with TRBJ1-5, with D possibly being TRBD1 (5 bases). In germline, CDR1 is MDHEN, CDR2 SYDVKM. CDR3 size: 15 residues. The CDR3 is CASTLLWGSNQPQHF. CDR3 DNA: TGTGCCAGCACTTTATTGTGGGGGAGCAATCAGCCCCAGCATTTT.

With regard to this clone: Since the CDR3 does not end with the conserved phenylalanine or tryptophan, this likely comes from a read error. Because the CDR3's place on the DNA is in doubt, the DNA is left out and the CDR3 is given as listed by TCRdb. The V call is TRBV28, the J call TRBJ2-3; TRBD1 is the table's D call and was not checked against the DNA. Both ends counted, the CDR3 spans 14 residues. Germline CDR1 MDHEN, CDR2 SYDVKM. The chain's CDR3 is CASSSLTYGSDTLV.

A single count supports this clone. V is TRBV7-6 and J is TRBJ1-6, with 8 bases matching TRBD1. The germline V gene has CDR1 SGHVS and CDR2 FNYEAQ. Unmatched junction bases numbered 12, after V lost 5 bases and J lost 9 bases. The CDR3 contains 16 residues. The CDR3 loop is CASSPRGDRTTSPLHF. In DNA form, the CDR3 reads TGTGCCAGCAGCCCAAGAGGGGACAGGACGACTTCACCCCTCCACTTT.

This chain links TRBV6-1 with TRBJ2-1; the match to TRBD1 covers 8 bases. The germline gives CDR1 MNHNS, CDR2 SASEGT. The J segment lost 7 bases and the V segment lost 9 bases, leaving 11 bases of the junction unmatched. The CDR3 is made up of 14 amino acids. The CDR3 sequence is CASGDRGLQNEQFF. In DNA form, the CDR3 reads TGTGCCAGTGGAGACAGGGGTTTACAGAATGAGCAGTTCTTC.

This clone appeared once. The chain recombines TRBV18 with TRBJ2-7, with TRBD1 matching 10 bases. This CDR3 is built from 15 residues. V lost 5 bases to trimming and J lost 1 base; unmatched junction nucleotides: 5. Germline V lookup: CDR1 KGHSH, CDR2 LQKENI. CDR3 sequence: CASSSRDRGSYEQYF. The CDR3 DNA follows: TGTGCCAGCTCATCCCGGGACAGGGGATCCTACGAGCAGTACTTC.

The chain carries TRBV4-2 and TRBJ2-1; D unclear. The V end was cut by 0 bases, the J end by 0 bases, with 6 bases between. The CDR3 has 15 amino acids. The germline CDR1 and CDR2 sequences are LGHNA and YNFKEQ. CDR3 amino acids: CASSQDESSYNEQFF. In DNA form, the CDR3 reads TGTGCCAGCAGCCAAGATGAGAGCTCCTACAATGAGCAGTTCTTC.

This clone was seen only once. V is TRBV7-9 and J is TRBJ2-1, with D tentatively TRBD1 (6 bases). Trimming stripped 4 bases from V and 9 bases from J, with 10 bases between. The CDR3 runs 12 residues. The germline V gene encodes CDR1 SEHNR and CDR2 FQNEAQ (reference sequence). DNA for the CDR3: TGTGCCAGCAGCTCACAGGGTACTGAGCAGTTCTTC. This gives the protein CASSSQGTEQFF.

The CDR3, as DNA: TGTGCCAGCAGCTTGGGGGGTACACAGAATTCACCCCTCCACTTT. Amino acids: CASSLGGTQNSPLHF. V usage is TRBV5-5 and J usage is TRBJ1-6, with D hard to call. With 0 bases removed from V and 7 bases from J, the gap between germline ends came to 11 bases. Germline V CDR1 and CDR2: SGHKS, YYEKEE (reference sequence). This CDR3 region has 15 residues.

The chain joins TRBV7-9 to TRBJ2-1; possibly TRBD1 or TRBD2 for D (6 bases each). CDR1 and CDR2 (germline): SEHNR, FQNEAQ (reference sequence). Trimming took 7 bases from V and 9 from J, leaving 22 bases between them. This CDR3 has 15 amino acids. The CDR3 DNA reads TGTGCCAGCAACCAGCGTAGGGGGGCCCACTCTGAGCAGTTCTTC. Its translation is CASNQRRGAHSEQFF.

The chain recombines TRBV10-2 with TRBJ2-1; possibly TRBD1 for D (5 bases). This CDR3 is built from 13 residues. Trimming removed 4 bases from V and 6 bases from J, with 10 bases in between. Germline-derived CDR1 and CDR2 are WSHSY and SAAADI. In DNA form, the CDR3 reads TGCGCCAGCAGTGGAACAGGCCGCAATGAGCAGTTCTTC. Protein sequence: CASSGTGRNEQFF.

Only one count was recorded for this clone. This sequence joins TRBV9 and TRBJ1-2; no definite D call. Germline V gives CDR1 SGDLS, CDR2 YYNGEE. The CDR3 has 15 amino acids. V was trimmed by 0 bases and J by 6 bases, leaving 15 bases between them. CDR3 loop: CASSVVVGAFDGYTF. CDR3 bases: TGTGCCAGCAGCGTAGTGGTAGGAGCGTTTGATGGCTACACCTTC.

The J gene is TRBJ1-6, the V gene TRBV5-1, with 7 bases that match TRBD1. V shed 4 bases, J shed 5 bases, and the junction held 3 bases outside the gene matches. The CDR3 runs to 14 residues. Per germline, CDR1 SGHRS and CDR2 YFSETQ. The CDR3 here is CASSRQGDNSPLHF. The CDR3 DNA is TGCGCCAGCAGCAGACAGGGTGATAATTCACCCCTCCACTTT.

The V and J genes are TRBV19 and TRBJ1-2, with TRBD1 matching 8 bases. In germline, CDR1 is LNHDA, CDR2 SQIVND (reference sequence). After removal of 4 bases from V and 4 bases from J, the junction contained 5 bases not matched to a gene. CDR3 size: 14 residues. The CDR3 nucleotides are TGTGCCAGTAGTAGTGACAGGGGAACCTATGGCTACACCTTC. Amino acid sequence: CASSSDRGTYGYTF.